The T cell receptor (beta chain) described here comes from a study of post-analysis software for immune sequencing data. Study summary: Included courses were relapsing-remitting and secondary progressive multiple sclerosis; progressive-relapsing multiple sclerosis was also included. Study findings and constraints: People with multiple sclerosis had a significantly lower normalized Chao1 diversity than controls did. Controls had lower frequencies than patients of roughly five TRBV segments, which included TRBV5-6, TRBV5-1 and TRBV20-1. Same-batch samples co-clustered strongly by F measure.

The length of the CDR3 is 13 residues. Looked up from germline, CDR1 is DFQATT and CDR2 is SNEGSKA (reference sequence). V was clipped by 5 bases and J by 4 bases, with 15 bases between them. cDNA libraries of TCR beta carried unique molecular identifiers. There were roughly 1 to 11 million T cells, and approximately 480,000 cDNA molecules came from them. TCRdb fed the PCR reads into MiXCR, producing one record per CDR3 protein. The table has 500,000 to 600,000 distinct CDR3 sequences, about 40% seen once. This clonotype showed up just a few times. Its antigen is currently unknown. This rearrangement joins TRBV20-1 to TRBJ2-7, with a possible D match to TRBD2 (7 bases). The TCR sequence derives from a girl between 5 and 17 years old with multiple sclerosis. The material sequenced was blood. CDR3 loop: CSADGRGTYEQYF. The CDR3 nucleotides are TGCAGTGCTGACGGGCGGGGGACATACGAGCAGTACTTC.